The clone carrying this T cell receptor beta chain appeared once. Its target is unknown. The sample belongs to a study of T cell responses to AZD1222 COVID-19 vaccine. General study points: AZD1222 recipients seropositive at baseline numbered only five to seven. Donor demographics were predominantly white British with a female majority; clonal diversity may be underestimated.

The CDR3 has 13 residues. V was clipped by 4 bases and J by 5 bases, with 14 bases between them. The germline V gene has CDR1 SQVTM and CDR2 ANQGSEA. The assay was immunoSEQ multiplex PCR, and TCRdb's table has in-frame clones only and misses some. The table records roughly 250,000 clones, 90% to 95% of them present only once. The V call is TRBV29-1, the J call TRBJ1-2; D is possibly TRBD1 (6 bases). This sequence originates from an adult in good health. The specimen was peripheral blood, collected on day 0 of AZD1222 vaccination. The CDR3 nucleotides read TGCAGCGTTGGCGGGGGACAAGGGTATGGCTACACCTTC. It translates to CSVGGGQGYGYTF.